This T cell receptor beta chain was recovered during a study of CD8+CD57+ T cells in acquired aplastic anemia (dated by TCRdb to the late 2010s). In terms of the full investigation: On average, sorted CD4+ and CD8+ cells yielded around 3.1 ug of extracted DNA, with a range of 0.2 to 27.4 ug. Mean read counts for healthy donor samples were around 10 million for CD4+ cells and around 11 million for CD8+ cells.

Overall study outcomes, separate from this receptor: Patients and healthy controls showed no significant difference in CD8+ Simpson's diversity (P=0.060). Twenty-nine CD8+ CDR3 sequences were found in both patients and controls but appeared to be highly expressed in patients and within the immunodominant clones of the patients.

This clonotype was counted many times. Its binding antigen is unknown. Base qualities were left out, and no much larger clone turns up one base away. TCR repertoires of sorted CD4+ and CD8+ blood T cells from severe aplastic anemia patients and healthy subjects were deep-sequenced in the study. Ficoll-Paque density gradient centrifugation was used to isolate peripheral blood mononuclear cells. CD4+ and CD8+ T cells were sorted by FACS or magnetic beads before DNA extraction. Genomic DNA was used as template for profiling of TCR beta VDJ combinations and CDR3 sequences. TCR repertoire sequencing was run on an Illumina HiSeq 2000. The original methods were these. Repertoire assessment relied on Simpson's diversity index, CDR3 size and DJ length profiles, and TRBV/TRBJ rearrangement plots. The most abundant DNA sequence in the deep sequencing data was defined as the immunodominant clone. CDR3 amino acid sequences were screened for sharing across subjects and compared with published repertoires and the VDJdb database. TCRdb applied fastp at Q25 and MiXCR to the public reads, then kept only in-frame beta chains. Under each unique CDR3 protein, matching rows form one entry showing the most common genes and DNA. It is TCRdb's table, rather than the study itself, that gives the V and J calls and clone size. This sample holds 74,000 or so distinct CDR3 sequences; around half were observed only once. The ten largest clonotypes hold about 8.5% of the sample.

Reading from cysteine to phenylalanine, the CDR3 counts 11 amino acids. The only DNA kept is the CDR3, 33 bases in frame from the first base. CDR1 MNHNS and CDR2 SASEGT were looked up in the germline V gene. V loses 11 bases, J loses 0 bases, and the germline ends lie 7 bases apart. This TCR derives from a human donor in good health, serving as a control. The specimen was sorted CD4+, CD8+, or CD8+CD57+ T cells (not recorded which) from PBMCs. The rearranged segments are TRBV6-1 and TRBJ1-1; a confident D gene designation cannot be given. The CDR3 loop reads CAVLLNTEAFF. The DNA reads TGTGCCGTACTATTGAACACTGAAGCTTTCTTT.